This entry is about one T cell receptor beta chain. The CDR3 covers 14 residues. V was pared by 5 bases and J by 3 bases, with 8 bases between. This specimen belongs to a study of human T cells and chemical hapten exposure. On the study more broadly: Alopecia areata, totalis or universalis affected patients who were mostly female.

Original processing notes: Individual samples carried between about 20,000 and 700,000 TCRs, with 80,000 to 100,000 as the median. TCRdb re-analysed the RACE reads in MiXCR, keeping a single row per CDR3 protein. V and J calls and clone size were set by TCRdb, not the authors. The sample records some 340,000 distinct CDR3 sequences, approximately 6.3% being singletons. The time point is: patch test 1, 2 weeks after DPC sensitization. Treatment described: therapeutic diphenylcyclopropenone sensitization with weekly scalp DPC. Each patch test followed a blood draw. The origin of this receptor is a young woman with alopecia areata. Some clones in this sample may be carry-over from other donors' samples. The sample here was whole blood, taken in connection with sensitization to the hapten diphenylcyclopropenone (DPC). This chain connects TRBV12-3 or TRBV12-4 to TRBJ1-6; no reliable D call. CDR3: CASSPDIYNSPLHF. As DNA, the CDR3 is TGTGCCAGCAGTCCCGACATCTATAATTCACCCCTCCACTTT.